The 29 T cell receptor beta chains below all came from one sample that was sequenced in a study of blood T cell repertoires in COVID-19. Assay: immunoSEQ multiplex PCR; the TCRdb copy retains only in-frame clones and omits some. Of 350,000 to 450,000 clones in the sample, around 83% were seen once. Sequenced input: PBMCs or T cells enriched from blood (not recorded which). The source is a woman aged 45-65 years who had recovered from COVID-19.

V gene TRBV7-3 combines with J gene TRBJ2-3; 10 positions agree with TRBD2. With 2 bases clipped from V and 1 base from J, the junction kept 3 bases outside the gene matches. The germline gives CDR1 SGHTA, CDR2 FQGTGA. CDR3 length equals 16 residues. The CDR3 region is CASSLERGGRTDTQYF. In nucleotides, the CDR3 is TGTGCCAGCAGCTTAGAGCGGGGGGGACGCACAGATACGCAGTATTTT. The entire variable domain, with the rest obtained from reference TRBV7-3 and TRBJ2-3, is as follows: GAGVSQTPSNKVTEKGKYVELRCDPISGHTALYWYRQSLGQGPEFLIYFQGTGAADDSGLPNDRFFAVRPEGSVSTLKIQRTERGDSAVYLCASSLERGGRTDTQYFGPGTRLTVL.

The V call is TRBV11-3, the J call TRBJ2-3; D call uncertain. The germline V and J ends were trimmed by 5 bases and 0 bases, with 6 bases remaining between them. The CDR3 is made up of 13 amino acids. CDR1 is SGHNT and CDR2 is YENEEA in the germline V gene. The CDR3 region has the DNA TGTGCCAGCAGCCCCCATAGCACAGATACGCAGTATTTT. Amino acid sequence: CASSPHSTDTQYF.

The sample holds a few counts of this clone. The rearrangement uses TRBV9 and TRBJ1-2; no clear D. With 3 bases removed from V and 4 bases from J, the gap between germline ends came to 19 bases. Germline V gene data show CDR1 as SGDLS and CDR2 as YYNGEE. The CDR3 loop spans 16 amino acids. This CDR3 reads CASSARGLAASYGYTF. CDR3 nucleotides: TGTGCCAGCAGCGCCCGGGGTCTGGCAGCAAGCTATGGCTACACCTTC.

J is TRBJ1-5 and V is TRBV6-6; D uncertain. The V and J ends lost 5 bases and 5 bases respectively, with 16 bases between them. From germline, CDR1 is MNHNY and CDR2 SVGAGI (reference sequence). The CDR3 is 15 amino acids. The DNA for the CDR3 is TGTGCCAGCAGTCCCCTTCTAGCTCGATATCAGCCCCAGCATTTT. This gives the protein CASSPLLARYQPQHF.

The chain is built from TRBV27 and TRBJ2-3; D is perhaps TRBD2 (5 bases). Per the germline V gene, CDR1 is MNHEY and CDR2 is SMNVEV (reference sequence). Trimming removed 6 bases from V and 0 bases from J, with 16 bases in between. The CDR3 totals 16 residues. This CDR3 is CASSPGWRVSTDTQYF. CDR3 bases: TGTGCCAGCAGCCCCGGATGGCGGGTAAGCACAGATACGCAGTATTTT.

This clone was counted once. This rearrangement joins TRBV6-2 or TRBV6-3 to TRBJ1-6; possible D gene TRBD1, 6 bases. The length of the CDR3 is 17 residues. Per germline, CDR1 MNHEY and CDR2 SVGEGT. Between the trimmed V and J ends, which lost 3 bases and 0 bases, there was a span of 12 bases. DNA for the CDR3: TGTGCCAGCAGTTATGGGACATTGAGCTCCTATAATTCACCCCTCCACTTT. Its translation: CASSYGTLSSYNSPLHF.

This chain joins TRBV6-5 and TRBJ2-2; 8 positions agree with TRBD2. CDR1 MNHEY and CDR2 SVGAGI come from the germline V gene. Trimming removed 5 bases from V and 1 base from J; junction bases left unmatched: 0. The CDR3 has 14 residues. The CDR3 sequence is CASSSGRNTGELFF. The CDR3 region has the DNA TGTGCCAGCAGTAGCGGGAGGAACACCGGGGAGCTGTTTTTT.

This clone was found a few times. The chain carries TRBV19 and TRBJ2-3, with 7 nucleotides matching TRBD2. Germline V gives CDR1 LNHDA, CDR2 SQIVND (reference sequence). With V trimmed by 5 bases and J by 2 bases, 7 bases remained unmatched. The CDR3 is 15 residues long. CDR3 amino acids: CASSRAGWDTDTQYF. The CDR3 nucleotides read TGTGCCAGTAGTCGAGCGGGATGGGACACAGATACGCAGTATTTT. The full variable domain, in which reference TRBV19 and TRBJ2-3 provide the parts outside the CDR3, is DGGITQSPKYLFRKEGQNVTLSCEQNLNHDAMYWYRQDPGQGLRLIYYSQIVNDFQKGDIAEGYSVSREKKESFPLTVTSAQKNPTAFYLCASSRAGWDTDTQYFGPGTRLTVL.

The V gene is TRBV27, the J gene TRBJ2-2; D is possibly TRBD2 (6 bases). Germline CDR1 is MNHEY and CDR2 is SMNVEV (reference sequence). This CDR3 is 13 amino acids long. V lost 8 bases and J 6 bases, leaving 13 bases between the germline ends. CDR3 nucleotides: TGTGCCAGCGGAGGGATGGGGTCCGGGGAGCTGTTTTTT. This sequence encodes CASGGMGSGELFF.

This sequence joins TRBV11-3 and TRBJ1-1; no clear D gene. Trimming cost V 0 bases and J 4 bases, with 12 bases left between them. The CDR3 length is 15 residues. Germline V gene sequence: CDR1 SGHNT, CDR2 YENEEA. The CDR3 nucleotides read TGTGCCAGCAGCTTAGAGTTCGCCCGGAGCACTGAAGCTTTCTTT. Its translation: CASSLEFARSTEAFF.

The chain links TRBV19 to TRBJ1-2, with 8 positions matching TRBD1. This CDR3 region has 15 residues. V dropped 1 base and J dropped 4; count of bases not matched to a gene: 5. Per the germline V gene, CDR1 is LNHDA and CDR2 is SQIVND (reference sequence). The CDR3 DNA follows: TGTGCCAGTAGTATAGTCGGCAGGGGGCTCTATGGCTACACCTTC. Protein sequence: CASSIVGRGLYGYTF.

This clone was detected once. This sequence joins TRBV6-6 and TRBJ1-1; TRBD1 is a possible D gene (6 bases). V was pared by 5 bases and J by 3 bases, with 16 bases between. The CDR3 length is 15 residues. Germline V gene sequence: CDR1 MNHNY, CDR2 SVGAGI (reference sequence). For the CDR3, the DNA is TGTGCCAGCAGTACAGGGTTGTATACGGACACTGAAGCTTTCTTT. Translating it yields CASSTGLYTDTEAFF.

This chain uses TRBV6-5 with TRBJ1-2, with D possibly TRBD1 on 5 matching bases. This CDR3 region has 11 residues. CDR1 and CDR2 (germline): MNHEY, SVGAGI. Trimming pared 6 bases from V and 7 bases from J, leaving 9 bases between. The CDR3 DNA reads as TGTGCCAGCAGATTTGACAGTGGCTACACCTTC. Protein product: CASRFDSGYTF.

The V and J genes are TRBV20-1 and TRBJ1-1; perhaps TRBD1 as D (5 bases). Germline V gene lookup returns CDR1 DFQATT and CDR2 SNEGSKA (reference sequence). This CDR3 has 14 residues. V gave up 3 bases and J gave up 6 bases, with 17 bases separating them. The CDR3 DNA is TGCAGTGCTAGTGCAGGGTGGCTTATACCTGAAGCTTTCTTT. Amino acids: CSASAGWLIPEAFF.

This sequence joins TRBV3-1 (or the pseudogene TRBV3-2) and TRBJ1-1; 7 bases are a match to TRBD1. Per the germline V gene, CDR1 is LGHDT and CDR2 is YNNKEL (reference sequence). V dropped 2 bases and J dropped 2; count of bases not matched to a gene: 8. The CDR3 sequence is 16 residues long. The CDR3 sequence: CASSQKGAGRNTEAFF. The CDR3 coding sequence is TGTGCCAGCAGCCAAAAGGGGGCAGGGCGCAACACTGAAGCTTTCTTT.

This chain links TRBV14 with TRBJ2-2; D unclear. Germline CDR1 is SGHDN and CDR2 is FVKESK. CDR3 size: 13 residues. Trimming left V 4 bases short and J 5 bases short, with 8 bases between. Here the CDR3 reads CASSPRYTGELFF. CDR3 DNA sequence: TGTGCCAGCAGCCCTCGTTATACCGGGGAGCTGTTTTTT. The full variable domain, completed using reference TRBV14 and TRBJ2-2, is EAGVTQFPSHSVIEKGQTVTLRCDPISGHDNLYWYRRVMGKEIKFLLHFVKESKQDESGMPNNRFLAERTGGTYSTLKVQPAELEDSGVYFCASSPRYTGELFFGEGSRLTVL.

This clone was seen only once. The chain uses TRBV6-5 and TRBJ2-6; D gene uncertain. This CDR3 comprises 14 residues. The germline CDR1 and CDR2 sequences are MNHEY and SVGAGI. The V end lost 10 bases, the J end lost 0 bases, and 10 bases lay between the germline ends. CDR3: CATTPTSGANVLTF. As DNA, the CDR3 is TGTGCCACTACCCCAACCTCTGGGGCCAACGTCCTGACTTTC.

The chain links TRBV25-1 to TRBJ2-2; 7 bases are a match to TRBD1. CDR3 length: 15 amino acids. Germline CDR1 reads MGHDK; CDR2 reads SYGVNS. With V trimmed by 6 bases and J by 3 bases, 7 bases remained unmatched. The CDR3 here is CASRSQGVDTGELFF. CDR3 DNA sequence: TGTGCCAGCAGATCGCAGGGGGTCGACACCGGGGAGCTGTTTTTT.

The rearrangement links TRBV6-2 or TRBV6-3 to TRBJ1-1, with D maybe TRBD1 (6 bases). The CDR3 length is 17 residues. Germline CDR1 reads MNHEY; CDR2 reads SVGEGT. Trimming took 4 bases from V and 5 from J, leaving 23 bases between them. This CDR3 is CASSSGGRGASRTEAFF. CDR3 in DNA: TGTGCCAGCAGTTCGGGTGGGAGGGGGGCGTCTAGGACTGAAGCTTTCTTT.

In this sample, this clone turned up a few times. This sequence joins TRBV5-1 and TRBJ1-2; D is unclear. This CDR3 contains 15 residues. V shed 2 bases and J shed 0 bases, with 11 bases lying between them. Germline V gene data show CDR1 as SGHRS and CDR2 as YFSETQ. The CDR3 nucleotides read TGCGCCAGCAGCTTACTTCCAGACTCTAACTATGGCTACACCTTC. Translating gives CASSLLPDSNYGYTF.

The CDR3 bases are TGTGCCAGCAGCGGGGGGACCCCCTATGGCTACACCTTC. Residues: CASSGGTPYGYTF. This chain connects TRBV6-5 to TRBJ1-2; D possibly corresponds to TRBD1 (5 bases). The CDR3 length is 13 residues. Germline CDR1 is MNHEY and CDR2 is SVGAGI. The V end was cut by 6 bases, the J end by 4 bases, with 12 bases between.

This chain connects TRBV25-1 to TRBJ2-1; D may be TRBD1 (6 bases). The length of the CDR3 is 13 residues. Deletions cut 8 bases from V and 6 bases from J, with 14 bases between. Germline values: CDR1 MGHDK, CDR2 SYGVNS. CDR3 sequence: CASAPTGSNEQFF. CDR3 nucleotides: TGTGCCAGCGCCCCCACAGGGTCCAATGAGCAGTTCTTC.

The CDR3 is CASSQERDSHYEQYF. The DNA of the CDR3 is TGTGCCAGCAGCCAAGAACGGGACAGCCACTACGAGCAGTACTTC. V is TRBV4-2 and J is TRBJ2-7; 7 nucleotides align to TRBD1. Trimming removed 0 bases from V and 3 bases from J; junction bases left unmatched: 5. The CDR3 spans 15 residues. Per the germline V gene, CDR1 is LGHNA and CDR2 is YNFKEQ.

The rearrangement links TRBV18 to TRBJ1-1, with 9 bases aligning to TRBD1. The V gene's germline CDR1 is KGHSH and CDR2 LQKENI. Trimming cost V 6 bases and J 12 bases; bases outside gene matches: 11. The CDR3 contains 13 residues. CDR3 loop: CASSPDRGRITFF. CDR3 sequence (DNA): TGTGCCAGCTCCCCGGACAGGGGCCGAATAACTTTCTTT.

The CDR3 sequence: CASSLAGGTDTQYF. The CDR3 DNA reads as TGTGCCAGCTCCCTAGCGGGGGGCACAGATACGCAGTATTTT. V is TRBV7-3 and J is TRBJ2-3; 10 bases align to TRBD2. The CDR3 runs to 14 residues. J gave up 1 base and V 8 bases, and 3 bases lay outside the gene matches. The germline V gene encodes CDR1 SGHTA and CDR2 FQGTGA.

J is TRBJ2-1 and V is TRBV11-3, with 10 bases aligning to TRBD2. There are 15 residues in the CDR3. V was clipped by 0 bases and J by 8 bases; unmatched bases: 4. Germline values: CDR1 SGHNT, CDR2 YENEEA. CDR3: CASSLDSGRSDEQFF. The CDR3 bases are TGTGCCAGCAGCTTAGATAGCGGGAGGTCGGATGAGCAGTTCTTC.

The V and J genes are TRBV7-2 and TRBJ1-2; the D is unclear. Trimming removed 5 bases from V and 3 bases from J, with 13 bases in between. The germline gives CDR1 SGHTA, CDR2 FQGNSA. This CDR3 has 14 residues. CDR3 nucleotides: TGTGCCAGCAGCCCCGGTCCGATTTACTATGGCTACACCTTC. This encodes CASSPGPIYYGYTF.

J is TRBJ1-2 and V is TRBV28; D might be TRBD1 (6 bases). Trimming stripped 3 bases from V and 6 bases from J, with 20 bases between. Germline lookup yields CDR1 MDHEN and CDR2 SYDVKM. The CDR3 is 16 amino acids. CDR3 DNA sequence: TGTGCCAGCAGTTTTTATCAGGGGTTGGGTACTAATGGCTACACCTTC. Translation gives CASSFYQGLGTNGYTF.

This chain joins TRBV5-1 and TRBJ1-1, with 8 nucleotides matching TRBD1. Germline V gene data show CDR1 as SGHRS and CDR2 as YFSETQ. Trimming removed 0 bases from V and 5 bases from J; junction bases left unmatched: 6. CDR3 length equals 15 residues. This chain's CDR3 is CASSLGQGARTEAFF. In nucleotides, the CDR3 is TGCGCCAGCAGCTTGGGTCAGGGGGCGCGGACTGAAGCTTTCTTT.